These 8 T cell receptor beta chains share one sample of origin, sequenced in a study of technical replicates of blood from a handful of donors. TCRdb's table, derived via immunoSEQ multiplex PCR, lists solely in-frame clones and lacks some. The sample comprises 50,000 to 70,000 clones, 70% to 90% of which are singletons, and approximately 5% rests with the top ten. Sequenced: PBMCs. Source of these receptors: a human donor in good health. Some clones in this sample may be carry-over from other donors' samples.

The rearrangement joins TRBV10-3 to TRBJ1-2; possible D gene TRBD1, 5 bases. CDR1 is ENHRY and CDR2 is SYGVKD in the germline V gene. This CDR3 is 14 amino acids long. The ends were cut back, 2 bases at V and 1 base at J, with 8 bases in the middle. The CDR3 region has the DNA TGTGCCATCAGTGAGGGGGGGTATAACTATGGCTACACCTTC. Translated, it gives CAISEGGYNYGYTF.

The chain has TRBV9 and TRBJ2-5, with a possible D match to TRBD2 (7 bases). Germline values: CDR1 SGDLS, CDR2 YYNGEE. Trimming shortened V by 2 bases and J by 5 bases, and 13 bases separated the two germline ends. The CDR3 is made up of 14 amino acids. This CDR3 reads CASSVAGAGETQYF. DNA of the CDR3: TGTGCCAGCAGCGTTGCGGGGGCCGGGGAGACCCAGTACTTC.

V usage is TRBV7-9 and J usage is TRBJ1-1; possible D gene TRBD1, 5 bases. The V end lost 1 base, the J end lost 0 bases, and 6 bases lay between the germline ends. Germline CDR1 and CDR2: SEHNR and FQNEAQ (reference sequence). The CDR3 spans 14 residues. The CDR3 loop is CASSLGQMNTEAFF. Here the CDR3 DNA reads TGTGCCAGCAGCTTAGGACAGATGAACACTGAAGCTTTCTTT.

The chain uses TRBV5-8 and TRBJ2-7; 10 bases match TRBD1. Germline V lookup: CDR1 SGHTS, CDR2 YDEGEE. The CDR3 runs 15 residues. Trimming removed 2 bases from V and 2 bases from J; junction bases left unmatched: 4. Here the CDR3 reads CASSLPGQGTYEQYF. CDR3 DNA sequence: TGTGCCAGCAGCTTACCGGGACAGGGGACCTACGAGCAGTACTTC.

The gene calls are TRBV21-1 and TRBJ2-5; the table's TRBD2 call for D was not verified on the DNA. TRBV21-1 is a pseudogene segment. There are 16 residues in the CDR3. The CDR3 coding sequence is TGTGCCAGCAGCACTCGAGGACTGTGGGACCAAGAGACCCAGTACTTC. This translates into CASSTRGLWDQETQYF.

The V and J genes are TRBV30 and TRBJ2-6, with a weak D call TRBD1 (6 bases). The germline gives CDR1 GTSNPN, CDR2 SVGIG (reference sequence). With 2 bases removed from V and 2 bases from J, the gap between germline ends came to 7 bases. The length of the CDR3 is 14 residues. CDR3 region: CAWSRTAGANVLTF. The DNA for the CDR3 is TGTGCCTGGAGTCGGACAGCTGGGGCCAACGTCCTGACTTTC.

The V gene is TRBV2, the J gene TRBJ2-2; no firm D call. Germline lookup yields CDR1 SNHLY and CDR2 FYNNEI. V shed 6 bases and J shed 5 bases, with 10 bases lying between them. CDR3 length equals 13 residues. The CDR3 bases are TGTGCCAGCAGGCCTGAGGAGACCGGGGAGCTGTTTTTT. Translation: CASRPEETGELFF.

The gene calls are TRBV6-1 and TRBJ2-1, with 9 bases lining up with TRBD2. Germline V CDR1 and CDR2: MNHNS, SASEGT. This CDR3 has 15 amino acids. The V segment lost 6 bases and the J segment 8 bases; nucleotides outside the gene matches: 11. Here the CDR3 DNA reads TGTGCCAGCAGGCTCGGGTTGGCGGGGGGGGATGAGCAGTTCTTC. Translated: CASRLGLAGGDEQFF.